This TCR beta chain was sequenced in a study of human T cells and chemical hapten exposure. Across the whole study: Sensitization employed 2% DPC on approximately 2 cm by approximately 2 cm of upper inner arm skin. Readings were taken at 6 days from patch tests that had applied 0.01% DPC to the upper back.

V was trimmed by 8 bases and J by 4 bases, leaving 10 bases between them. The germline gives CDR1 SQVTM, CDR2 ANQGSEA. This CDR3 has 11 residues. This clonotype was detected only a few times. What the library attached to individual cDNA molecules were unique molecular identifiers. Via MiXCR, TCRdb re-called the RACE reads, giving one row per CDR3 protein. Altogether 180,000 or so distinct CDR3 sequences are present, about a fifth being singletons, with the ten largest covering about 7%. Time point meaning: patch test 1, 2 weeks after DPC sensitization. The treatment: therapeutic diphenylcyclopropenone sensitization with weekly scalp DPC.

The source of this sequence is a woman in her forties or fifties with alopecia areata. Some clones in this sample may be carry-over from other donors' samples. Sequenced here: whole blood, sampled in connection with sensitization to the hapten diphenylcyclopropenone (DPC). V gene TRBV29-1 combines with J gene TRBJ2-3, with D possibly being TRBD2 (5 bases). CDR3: CSFRTADTQYF. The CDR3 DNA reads TGCAGCTTTCGGACTGCAGATACGCAGTATTTT.